The source of this TCR beta chain is a study of post-analysis software for immune sequencing data. Unique molecular identifiers featured in each of the TCR beta cDNA libraries. About half a million cDNA molecules were recovered from an input of about 1 to 10 million T cells. TCRdb re-called the PCR reads with MiXCR, one entry per CDR3 protein. The sample carries about 160,000 distinct CDR3 sequences, under 40% recorded once. Whole-study results and caveats: Under the F measure, samples that were prepared in one batch clustered strongly together. About 5 TRBV segments were more frequent in patients than controls; TRBV5-6, TRBV5-1 and TRBV20-1 belonged to this group. Patients with multiple sclerosis recorded significantly lower normalized Chao1 diversity than controls, the study found.

Only a few counts were recorded for this clonotype. The antigen remains unidentified. After removal of 6 bases from V and 2 bases from J, the junction contained 5 bases not matched to a gene. CDR3 length equals 15 residues. CDR1 MRHNA and CDR2 SNTAGT come from the germline V gene. The chain joins TRBV6-4 to TRBJ2-2, with 8 bases lining up with TRBD1. The clonotype comes from a girl aged 10-17 years with multiple sclerosis. The sequences come from blood, collected after autologous hematopoietic stem cell transplantation. The CDR3 loop is CASSTGTGNTGELFF. The CDR3 bases are TGTGCCAGCAGCACCGGGACAGGAAACACCGGGGAGCTGTTTTTT.